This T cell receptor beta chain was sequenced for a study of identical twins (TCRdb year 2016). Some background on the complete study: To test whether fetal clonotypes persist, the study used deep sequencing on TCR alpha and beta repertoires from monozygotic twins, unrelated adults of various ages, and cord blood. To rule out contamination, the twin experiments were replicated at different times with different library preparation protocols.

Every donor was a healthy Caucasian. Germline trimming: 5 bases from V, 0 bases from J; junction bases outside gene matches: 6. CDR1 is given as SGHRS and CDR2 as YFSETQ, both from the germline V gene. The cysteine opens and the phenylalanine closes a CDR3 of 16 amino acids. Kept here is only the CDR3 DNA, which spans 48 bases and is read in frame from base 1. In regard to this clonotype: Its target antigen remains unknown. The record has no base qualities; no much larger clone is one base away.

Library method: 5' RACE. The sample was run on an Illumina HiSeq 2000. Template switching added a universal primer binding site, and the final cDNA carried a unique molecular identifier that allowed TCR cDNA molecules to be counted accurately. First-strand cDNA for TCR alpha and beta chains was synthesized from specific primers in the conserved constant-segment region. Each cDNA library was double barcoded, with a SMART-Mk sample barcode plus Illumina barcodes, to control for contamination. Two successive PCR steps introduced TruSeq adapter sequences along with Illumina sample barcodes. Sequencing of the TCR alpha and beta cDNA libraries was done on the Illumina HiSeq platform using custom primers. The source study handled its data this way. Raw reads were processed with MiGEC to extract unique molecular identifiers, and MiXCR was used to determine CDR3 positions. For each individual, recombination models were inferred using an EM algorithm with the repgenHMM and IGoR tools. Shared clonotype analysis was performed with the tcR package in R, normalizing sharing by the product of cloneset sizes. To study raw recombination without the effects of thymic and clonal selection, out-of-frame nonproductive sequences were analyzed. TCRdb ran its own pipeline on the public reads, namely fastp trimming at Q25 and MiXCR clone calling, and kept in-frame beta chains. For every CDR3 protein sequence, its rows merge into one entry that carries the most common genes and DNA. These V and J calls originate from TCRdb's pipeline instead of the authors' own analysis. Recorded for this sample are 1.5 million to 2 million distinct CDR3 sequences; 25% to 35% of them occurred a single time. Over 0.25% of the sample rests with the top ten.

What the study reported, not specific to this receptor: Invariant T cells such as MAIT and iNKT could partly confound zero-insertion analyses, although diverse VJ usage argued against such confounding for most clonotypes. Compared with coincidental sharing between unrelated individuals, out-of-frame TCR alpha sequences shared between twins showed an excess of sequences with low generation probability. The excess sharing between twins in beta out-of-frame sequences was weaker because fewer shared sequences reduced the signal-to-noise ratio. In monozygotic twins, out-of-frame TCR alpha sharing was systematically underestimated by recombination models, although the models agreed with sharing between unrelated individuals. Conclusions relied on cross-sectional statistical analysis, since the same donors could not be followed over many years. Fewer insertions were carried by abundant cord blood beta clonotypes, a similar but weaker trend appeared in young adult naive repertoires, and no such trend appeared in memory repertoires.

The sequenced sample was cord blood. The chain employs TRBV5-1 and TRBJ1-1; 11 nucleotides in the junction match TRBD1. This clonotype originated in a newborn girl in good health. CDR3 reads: CASSTDRGLMNTEAFF. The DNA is TGCGCCAGCAGTACGGACAGGGGGCTAATGAACACTGAAGCTTTCTTT.